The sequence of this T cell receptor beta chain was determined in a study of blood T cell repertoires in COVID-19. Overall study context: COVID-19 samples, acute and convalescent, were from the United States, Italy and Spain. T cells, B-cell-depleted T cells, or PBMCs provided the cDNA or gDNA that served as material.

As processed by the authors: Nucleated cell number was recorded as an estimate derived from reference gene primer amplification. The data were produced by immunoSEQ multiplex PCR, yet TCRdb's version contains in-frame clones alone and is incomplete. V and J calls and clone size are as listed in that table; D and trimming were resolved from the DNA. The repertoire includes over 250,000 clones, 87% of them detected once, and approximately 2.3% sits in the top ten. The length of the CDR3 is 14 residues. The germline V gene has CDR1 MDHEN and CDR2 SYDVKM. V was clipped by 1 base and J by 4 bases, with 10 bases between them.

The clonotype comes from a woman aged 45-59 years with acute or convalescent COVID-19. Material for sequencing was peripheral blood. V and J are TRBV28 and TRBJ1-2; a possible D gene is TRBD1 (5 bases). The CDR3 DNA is TGTGCCAGCAGTTTATCAGGGTTTGTCTATGGCTACACCTTC. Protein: CASSLSGFVYGYTF.